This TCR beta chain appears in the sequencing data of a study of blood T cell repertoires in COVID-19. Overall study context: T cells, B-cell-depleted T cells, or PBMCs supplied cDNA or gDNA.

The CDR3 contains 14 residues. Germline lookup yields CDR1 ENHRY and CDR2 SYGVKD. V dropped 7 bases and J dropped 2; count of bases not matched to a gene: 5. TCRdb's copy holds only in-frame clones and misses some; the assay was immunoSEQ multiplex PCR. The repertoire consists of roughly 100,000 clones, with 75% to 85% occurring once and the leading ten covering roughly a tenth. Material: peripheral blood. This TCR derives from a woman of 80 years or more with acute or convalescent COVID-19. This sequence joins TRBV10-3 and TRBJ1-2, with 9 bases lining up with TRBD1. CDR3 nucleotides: TGTGCCATCAAGAGGGGACAGGGAAACTATGGCTACACCTTC. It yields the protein CAIKRGQGNYGYTF.